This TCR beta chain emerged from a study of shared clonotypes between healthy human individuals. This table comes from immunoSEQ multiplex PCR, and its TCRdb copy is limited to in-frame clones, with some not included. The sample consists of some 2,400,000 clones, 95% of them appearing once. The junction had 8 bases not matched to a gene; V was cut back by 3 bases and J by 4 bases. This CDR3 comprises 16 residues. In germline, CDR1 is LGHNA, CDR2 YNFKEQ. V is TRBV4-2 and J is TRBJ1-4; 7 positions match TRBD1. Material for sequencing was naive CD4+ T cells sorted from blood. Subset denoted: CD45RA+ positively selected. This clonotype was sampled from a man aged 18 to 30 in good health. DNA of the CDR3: TGTGCCAGCAGCCAGCCCGACAGGGACGTTAATGAAAAACTGTTTTTT. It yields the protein CASSQPDRDVNEKLFF.